Below, 29 T cell receptor beta chains from the same sample are listed, as sequenced in a study of cytomegalovirus exposure and HLA in healthy donors. Use of 60 Vbeta and 13 Jbeta primers characterized the PCR. The assay was immunoSEQ multiplex PCR, and TCRdb's table has in-frame clones only and misses some. The table includes about 130,000 clones, roughly 70% detected once. Sequences were obtained from PBMCs. The source of these receptors is a man aged 18 to 29 in good health and CMV-seropositive.

This chain joins TRBV28 and TRBJ1-6; 7 bases match TRBD1. V was clipped by 8 bases and J by 0 bases; unmatched bases: 4. The germline CDR1 and CDR2 sequences are MDHEN and SYDVKM. The CDR3 totals 15 residues. Written as DNA, the CDR3 is TGTGCCAGCGAGACAGGGAGCTCCTATAATTCACCCCTCCACTTT. Translated: CASETGSSYNSPLHF.

The chain's CDR3 is CASSLVAYGYTF. The CDR3 DNA is TGTGCCAGCAGTTTAGTGGCCTATGGCTACACCTTC. The chain joins TRBV28 to TRBJ1-2; D ambiguous. The CDR3 consists of 12 residues. Germline assignment: CDR1 MDHEN and CDR2 SYDVKM. V lost 2 bases and J lost 4, with 5 bases in between.

The chain recombines TRBV7-9 with TRBJ1-6; 8 positions agree with TRBD1. The V segment lost 5 bases and the J segment 7 bases; nucleotides outside the gene matches: 4. This CDR3 has 14 amino acids. Germline CDR1 SEHNR, CDR2 FQNEAQ (reference sequence). In DNA, the CDR3 is TGTGCCAGCAGCCGGGACAGGTCCAATTCACCCCTCCACTTT. Translation: CASSRDRSNSPLHF.

The chain joins TRBV2 to TRBJ2-5, with a tentative D call TRBD2 (6 bases). The V end was cut by 5 bases, the J end by 4 bases, with 14 bases between. Germline assignment: CDR1 SNHLY and CDR2 FYNNEI. The CDR3 is 14 amino acids. The CDR3 sequence is CASSRDLRRETQYF. Here the CDR3 DNA reads TGTGCCAGCAGTAGGGACTTACGGCGAGAGACCCAGTACTTC. The variable domain in full, with the rest retrieved from reference TRBV2 and TRBJ2-5, is EPEVTQTPSHQVTQMGQEVILRCVPISNHLYFYWYRQILGQKVEFLVSFYNNEISEKSEIFDDQFSVERPDGSNFTLKIRSTKLEDSAMYFCASSRDLRRETQYFGPGTRLLVL.

CDR3 nucleotides: TGTGCCAGCACTTACGGCTACAATGAGCAGTTCTTC. It translates to CASTYGYNEQFF. This rearrangement joins TRBV2 to TRBJ2-1; no clear D gene. The CDR3 is 12 residues long. Germline loops: CDR1 SNHLY, CDR2 FYNNEI. V was cut by 7 bases and J by 3 bases, with 7 bases left in between.

The V and J genes are TRBV7-3 and TRBJ2-5, with 8 bases fitting TRBD2. CDR3 length: 17 amino acids. With 4 bases clipped from V and 2 bases from J, the junction kept 12 bases outside the gene matches. The germline CDR1 and CDR2 sequences are SGHTA and FQGTGA. Here the CDR3 reads CASSYTGGRFPQETQYF. For the CDR3, the DNA is TGTGCCAGCAGCTACACGGGGGGGCGCTTCCCACAAGAGACCCAGTACTTC.

The chain combines TRBV18 with TRBJ1-1, with a weak D call TRBD1 (6 bases). The CDR3 extends over 13 amino acids. The V gene's germline CDR1 is KGHSH and CDR2 LQKENI. Trimming shortened V by 9 bases and J by 5 bases, and 16 bases separated the two germline ends. CDR3 DNA sequence: TGTGCCAGTTCTGGACAGCAGGGGACTGAAGCTTTCTTT. It codes for CASSGQQGTEAFF.

The V gene is TRBV2, the J gene TRBJ2-2; D gene uncertain. In germline, CDR1 is SNHLY, CDR2 FYNNEI. Trimming removed 6 bases at V and 7 bases at J, with 6 bases between. This CDR3 is built from 11 residues. For the CDR3, the DNA is TGTGCCAGCAGGGCGGACGGGGAGCTGTTTTTT. Translation: CASRADGELFF.

The V call is TRBV6-1, the J call TRBJ1-6, with D perhaps TRBD1 (5 bases). The CDR3 sequence is 14 residues long. Germline V lookup: CDR1 MNHNS, CDR2 SASEGT. Trimming removed 8 bases from V and 9 bases from J, with 17 bases in between. Here the CDR3 DNA reads TGTGCCAGCCGGGAGGGGTCTTATGGTTCACCCCTCCACTTT. It specifies CASREGSYGSPLHF.

J is TRBJ2-7 and V is TRBV27; 8 positions match TRBD2. J lost 4 bases, V lost 6 bases, and 8 bases had no gene match. Germline V lookup: CDR1 MNHEY, CDR2 SMNVEV (reference sequence). This CDR3 is built from 14 residues. CDR3 sequence reads: CASRGAGVSYEQYF. CDR3 in DNA: TGTGCCAGCAGGGGAGCGGGAGTATCATACGAGCAGTACTTC.

The rearrangement joins TRBV7-8 to TRBJ2-7, with a tentative D call TRBD2 (6 bases). Germline loops: CDR1 SGHVS, CDR2 FQNEAQ. The CDR3 extends over 11 amino acids. The V and J ends lost 8 bases and 5 bases respectively, with 10 bases between them. CDR3 amino acids: CASGGTHEQYF. CDR3 nucleotide sequence: TGTGCCAGCGGGGGGACCCACGAGCAGTACTTC.

The chain has TRBV9 and TRBJ2-2; 12 bases match TRBD2. CDR3 size: 17 residues. V was clipped by 3 bases and J by 6 bases; unmatched bases: 9. Germline CDR1 SGDLS, CDR2 YYNGEE. The DNA of the CDR3 is TGTGCCAGCAGCGCGGCGTGGACTAGCGGGACGGCCGGGGAGCTGTTTTTT. It codes for CASSAAWTSGTAGELFF.

The V and J genes are TRBV5-4 and TRBJ1-1, with unresolved D. Germline loops: CDR1 SGHNT, CDR2 YYREEE (reference sequence). CDR3 length: 15 amino acids. Trimming took off 1 base at V and 1 base at J, with 11 bases between the two ends. The CDR3 sequence: CASSLIGGPNTEAFF. DNA of the CDR3: TGTGCCAGCAGCTTGATTGGTGGGCCGAACACTGAAGCTTTCTTT.

This chain links TRBV11-2 with TRBJ2-7, with 10 bases matching TRBD2. The CDR3 covers 16 residues. Germline trimming cut 0 bases from V and 6 bases from J; bases unmatched to any gene: 8. Germline loops: CDR1 SGHAT, CDR2 FQNNGV. CDR3 DNA: TGTGCCAGCAGCTTAGACCTGGGGCTAGCGGGAGTCGAGCAGTACTTC. It codes for CASSLDLGLAGVEQYF.

The rearrangement links TRBV14 to TRBJ1-2; D unresolved. This CDR3 comprises 11 residues. CDR1 and CDR2 (germline): SGHDN, FVKESK. The ends were cut back, 1 base at V and 14 bases at J, with 11 bases in the middle. CDR3: CASSQGRRETF. DNA of the CDR3: TGTGCCAGCAGCCAAGGGCGCCGGGAGACCTTC.

This clone was detected a few times. The chain is built from TRBV4-3 and TRBJ1-1; unclear D gene. The CDR3 totals 15 residues. Trimming took 0 bases from V and 1 from J, leaving 9 bases between them. The germline V gene encodes CDR1 LGHNA and CDR2 YSLEER. The DNA of the CDR3 is TGCGCCAGCAGCCAAGAACTTTCGGGGAACACTGAAGCTTTCTTT. Translation: CASSQELSGNTEAFF.

This clone was picked up a small number of times. The chain uses TRBV11-2 and TRBJ1-1, with TRBD1 matching over 8 bases. This CDR3 is 15 amino acids long. Trimming took 3 bases from V and 5 from J; bases not matched to a gene: 8. In germline, CDR1 is SGHAT, CDR2 FQNNGV. CDR3 protein: CASSFNTGGVTEAFF. In nucleotides, the CDR3 is TGTGCCAGCAGCTTTAACACAGGGGGAGTGACTGAAGCTTTCTTT. Supplemented by reference TRBV11-2 and TRBJ1-1, the full variable domain reads EAGVAQSPRYKIIEKRQSVAFWCNPISGHATLYWYQQILGQGPKLLIQFQNNGVVDDSQLPKDRFSAERLKGVDSTLKIQPAKLEDSAVYLCASSFNTGGVTEAFFGQGTRLTVV.

The J gene is TRBJ1-1, the V gene TRBV19, with D tentatively TRBD1 (6 bases). The CDR3 runs to 16 residues. Deletions cut 3 bases from V and 0 bases from J, with 14 bases between. CDR1 and CDR2 (germline): LNHDA, SQIVND (reference sequence). CDR3 DNA sequence: TGTGCCAGTAGTATCCCACAGACAGGAATGAACACTGAAGCTTTCTTT. Its protein is CASSIPQTGMNTEAFF.

The chain links TRBV5-6 to TRBJ1-2; the match to TRBD1 covers 9 bases. After removal of 5 bases from V and 5 bases from J, the junction contained 13 bases not matched to a gene. The CDR3 sequence is 16 residues long. Germline V gene lookup returns CDR1 SGHDT and CDR2 YYEEEE. The CDR3, as DNA: TGTGCCAGCAGACTGCCGGGACAGGGAAGAATATATGGCTACACCTTC. This gives the protein CASRLPGQGRIYGYTF.

The chain links TRBV19 to TRBJ2-2; D possibly corresponds to TRBD1 (6 bases). Germline lookup yields CDR1 LNHDA and CDR2 SQIVND (reference sequence). V was pared by 3 bases and J by 4 bases, with 18 bases between. This CDR3 has 17 amino acids. CDR3 loop: CASSIALAGVRTGELFF. DNA for the CDR3: TGTGCCAGTAGTATCGCGTTGGCAGGGGTACGCACCGGGGAGCTGTTTTTT. The complete variable domain, with remaining parts taken from reference TRBV19 and TRBJ2-2, reads DGGITQSPKYLFRKEGQNVTLSCEQNLNHDAMYWYRQDPGQGLRLIYYSQIVNDFQKGDIAEGYSVSREKKESFPLTVTSAQKNPTAFYLCASSIALAGVRTGELFFGEGSRLTVL.

The chain recombines TRBV5-6 with TRBJ2-7; the match to TRBD2 covers 10 bases. The germline V gene encodes CDR1 SGHDT and CDR2 YYEEEE. V shed 5 bases and J 4 bases; nucleotides not matched to a gene: 6. The CDR3 has 14 residues. This CDR3 reads CASRSSGSGYEQYF. The CDR3 nucleotides are TGTGCCAGCAGGTCTAGCGGGAGCGGATACGAGCAGTACTTC.

The chain links TRBV5-6 to TRBJ2-7; TRBD2 matches 7 bases. The J segment lost 2 bases and the V segment lost 0 bases, leaving 5 bases of the junction unmatched. The length of the CDR3 is 15 residues. Germline V gene sequence: CDR1 SGHDT, CDR2 YYEEEE. This CDR3 is CASSLAVAGTYEQYF. CDR3 DNA: TGTGCCAGCAGCTTGGCAGTAGCGGGTACCTACGAGCAGTACTTC.

The J gene is TRBJ1-1, the V gene TRBV7-6; tentatively, D is TRBD1 (6 bases). Looked up from germline, CDR1 is SGHVS and CDR2 is FNYEAQ. Deletions cut 1 base from V and 1 base from J, with 7 bases between. The length of the CDR3 is 14 residues. The CDR3 spells CASSLEDRNTEAFF. The CDR3 coding sequence is TGTGCCAGCAGCTTAGAGGACAGGAACACTGAAGCTTTCTTT.

This clone was observed a single time. The rearrangement links TRBV6-5 to TRBJ1-3; D unclear. V was pared by 6 bases and J by 3 bases, with 12 bases between. The germline V gene has CDR1 MNHEY and CDR2 SVGAGI. The CDR3 has 14 residues. CDR3 sequence reads: CASRTTQVGNTIYF. The CDR3 coding sequence is TGTGCCAGCAGAACAACCCAGGTTGGAAACACCATATATTTT.

The V and J genes are TRBV9 and TRBJ2-7; D is possibly TRBD2 (6 bases). V lost 3 bases to trimming and J lost 5 bases, with 18 bases between them. CDR1 is SGDLS and CDR2 is YYNGEE in the germline V gene. The CDR3 contains 15 residues. In DNA, the CDR3 is TGTGCCAGCAGCGCAGGGACTCCTACCCTCCACGAGCAGTACTTC. This gives the protein CASSAGTPTLHEQYF. The full variable domain, with the rest looked up from reference TRBV9 and TRBJ2-7, is DSGVTQTPKHLITATGQRVTLRCSPRSGDLSVYWYQQSLDQGLQFLIQYYNGEERAKGNILERFSAQQFPDLHSELNLSSLELGDSALYFCASSAGTPTLHEQYFGPGTRLTVT.

CDR3 in DNA: TGCGCCAGCAGCTTCGGTAGCTCCTACAATGAGCAGTTCTTC. The encoded protein is CASSFGSSYNEQFF. This chain joins TRBV5-1 and TRBJ2-1; unclear D gene. This CDR3 spans 14 amino acids. Germline CDR1 reads SGHRS; CDR2 reads YFSETQ. V was pared by 2 bases and J by 0 bases, with 6 bases between.

The chain recombines TRBV18 with TRBJ2-7; weak D call: TRBD1 (6 bases). CDR1 and CDR2 from the germline V gene are KGHSH and LQKENI. The length of the CDR3 is 15 residues. V was shortened by 8 bases and J by 0 bases, with 17 bases between the two germline ends. DNA for the CDR3: TGTGCCAGCGGGGGCTTAACGGCTAGCTCCTACGAGCAGTACTTC. This sequence encodes CASGGLTASSYEQYF.

In this sample, this clone turned up a few times. The chain links TRBV6-6 to TRBJ2-7, with a tentative D call TRBD2 (7 bases). V lost 6 bases and J 2 bases, leaving 20 bases between the germline ends. The CDR3 consists of 16 residues. Per the germline V gene, CDR1 is MNHNY and CDR2 is SVGAGI (reference sequence). Written as DNA, the CDR3 is TGTGCCAGCAGGCAGATTGGGGGCGGGAGTCCCTACGAGCAGTACTTC. It yields the protein CASRQIGGGSPYEQYF.

This clone occurred a few times. The chain has TRBV4-2 and TRBJ2-6, with D maybe TRBD1 (5 bases). CDR3 size: 18 residues. Germline V lookup: CDR1 LGHNA, CDR2 YNFKEQ. Deletions cut 0 bases from V and 2 bases from J, with 14 bases between. This CDR3 reads CASSQDTGRSAGANVLTF. The CDR3 nucleotides are TGTGCCAGCAGCCAAGATACAGGAAGGTCGGCTGGGGCCAACGTCCTGACTTTC.